Ten or more counts support the clone carrying this T cell receptor (beta chain). Its antigen is as yet unknown. Drawn from each donor were ten milliliters of peripheral blood. The V gene end was trimmed by 1 base and the J gene end by 6 bases; junction bases not matched to a gene: 5. The CDR3 is made up of 14 amino acids. The germline CDR1 and CDR2 sequences are GTSNPN and SVGIG (reference sequence). The record originates from a study of blood T cells in healthy people across ages. Primers used in a second PCR of roughly 6 to 11 cycles were a sample-barcoded 5' primer and a J-beta primer mix. MiXCR was run by TCRdb on the 5' RACE reads, yielding one entry per CDR3 protein. Seen here are 1.5 million to 2 million distinct CDR3 sequences, 30% to 35% observed once, and the top ten hold approximately 10%. Whole-study results and caveats: Roughly linear age-related decline in beta diversity appeared, significant by age approximately 40. CMV infection status of these donors was not known. Fewer expanded clones and more diversity marked long-lived versus aged donors.

This chain uses TRBV30 with TRBJ2-7, with 11 bases identical to TRBD2. Material: blood. This TCR was recovered from a woman in her twenties or thirties in good health. CDR3 loop: CAWSELAGGREQYF. CDR3 DNA: TGTGCCTGGAGTGAGCTAGCGGGAGGACGCGAGCAGTACTTC.